These 14 T cell receptor beta chains were all obtained from the same sample, sequenced in a study of cytomegalovirus exposure and HLA in healthy donors. The PCR employed 60 Vbeta primers together with 13 Jbeta primers. Profiled with immunoSEQ multiplex PCR; TCRdb holds only in-frame clones, not every one. The sample consists of some 150,000 clones, roughly 9.8% of them appearing once. The sequencing input was PBMCs. These receptors all stem from a man aged 45-65 years in good health and CMV-seronegative.

The V call is TRBV9, the J call TRBJ1-1; TRBD1 aligns across 9 bases. V lost 7 bases and J lost 7; bases outside the gene matches: 8. The V gene's germline CDR1 is SGDLS and CDR2 YYNGEE. This CDR3 contains 13 residues. The CDR3 DNA is TGTGCCAGCGGTGAGACAGGGGGGATTGAAGCTTTCTTT. It codes for CASGETGGIEAFF. Combining the CDR3 with reference TRBV9 and TRBJ1-1 gives the whole variable domain DSGVTQTPKHLITATGQRVTLRCSPRSGDLSVYWYQQSLDQGLQFLIQYYNGEERAKGNILERFSAQQFPDLHSELNLSSLELGDSALYFCASGETGGIEAFFGQGTRLTVV.

This chain joins TRBV7-8 and TRBJ2-2, with D tentatively TRBD2 (6 bases). The V and J ends lost 3 bases and 9 bases respectively, with 17 bases between them. Germline CDR1 reads SGHVS; CDR2 reads FQNEAQ. This CDR3 is built from 15 residues. CDR3: CASSLVIGGPRELFF. CDR3 coding DNA: TGTGCCAGCAGCTTGGTGATCGGGGGTCCTAGGGAGCTGTTTTTT. The complete variable domain, with remaining parts taken from reference TRBV7-8 and TRBJ2-2, reads GAGVSQSPRYKVAKRGQDVALRCDPISGHVSLFWYQQALGQGPEFLTYFQNEAQLDKSGLPSDRFFAERPEGSVSTLKIQRTQQEDSAVYLCASSLVIGGPRELFFGEGSRLTVL.

This clone was counted a few times. The V gene is TRBV19, the J gene TRBJ2-7; 9 bases agree with TRBD2. With V trimmed by 4 bases and J by 5 bases, 30 bases remained unmatched. This CDR3 has 22 residues. Germline-derived CDR1 and CDR2 are LNHDA and SQIVND (reference sequence). The chain's CDR3 is CASSKRVSVYGTSNYSLHEQYF. Here the CDR3 DNA reads TGTGCCAGTAGTAAAAGGGTCTCGGTTTATGGGACTAGCAACTATAGTCTACACGAGCAGTACTTC.

This clone came up a few times. This chain connects TRBV27 to TRBJ2-7; TRBD2 matches at 9 bases. The CDR3 runs 15 residues. Germline CDR1 reads MNHEY; CDR2 reads SMNVEV (reference sequence). V was clipped by 2 bases and J by 0 bases; unmatched bases: 2. Here the CDR3 reads CASSLGLARSYEQYF. CDR3 DNA: TGTGCCAGCAGTTTAGGACTAGCGCGCTCCTACGAGCAGTACTTC.

This clone appeared a few times. This rearrangement joins TRBV11-3 to TRBJ2-5; a possible D gene is TRBD1 (5 bases). The CDR3 is 13 amino acids. The V gene lost 5 bases and the J gene lost 5 bases, with 12 bases spanning the gap. The V gene's germline CDR1 is SGHNT and CDR2 YENEEA. CDR3 amino acids: CASSRPPGETQYF. In DNA form, the CDR3 reads TGTGCCAGCAGCCGGCCCCCAGGGGAGACCCAGTACTTC.

This clone was observed a handful of times. The V call is TRBV4-2, the J call TRBJ2-1; 7 bases map to TRBD1. The germline gives CDR1 LGHNA, CDR2 YNFKEQ. The CDR3 covers 15 residues. The junction had 4 bases not matched to a gene; V was cut back by 1 base and J by 4 bases. The CDR3 sequence is CASSQGDRSYNEQFF. DNA of the CDR3: TGTGCCAGCAGCCAAGGGGACAGATCTTACAATGAGCAGTTCTTC.

The chain has TRBV14 and TRBJ2-7; weak D call: TRBD2 (6 bases). The CDR3 is 15 amino acids. The V gene lost 1 base and the J gene lost 2 bases, with 12 bases spanning the gap. The V gene's germline CDR1 is SGHDN and CDR2 FVKESK. CDR3 DNA: TGTGCCAGCAGCCAAGTCGGGGGAAATACCTACGAGCAGTACTTC. Its translation is CASSQVGGNTYEQYF.

The chain employs TRBV5-4 and TRBJ2-5; possibly TRBD2 for D (5 bases). From germline, CDR1 is SGHNT and CDR2 YYREEE (reference sequence). V was shortened by 3 bases and J by 5 bases, with 11 bases between the two germline ends. This CDR3 contains 13 residues. The DNA of the CDR3 is TGTGCCAGCAGCTCCGCGGGTCTGGAGACCCAGTACTTC. Encoded protein: CASSSAGLETQYF. The full variable domain, completed using reference TRBV5-4 and TRBJ2-5, is ETGVTQSPTHLIKTRGQQVTLRCSSQSGHNTVSWYQQALGQGPQFIFQYYREEENGRGNFPPRFSGLQFPNYSSELNVNALELDDSALYLCASSSAGLETQYFGPGTRLLVL.

This clone has only a few counts. V gene TRBV2 combines with J gene TRBJ2-1, with TRBD1 matching over 7 bases. The CDR3 has 15 amino acids. Losses at the gene ends were 10 bases for V and 0 bases for J; bases not matched to a gene: 9. Per germline, CDR1 SNHLY and CDR2 FYNNEI. The CDR3 DNA follows: TGTGCCACAGGGGGACCTTCTAGCTCCTACAATGAGCAGTTCTTC. This codes for CATGGPSSSYNEQFF.

The rearrangement joins TRBV6-5 to TRBJ1-1; 7 bases map to TRBD1. The CDR3 has 14 amino acids. Germline V CDR1 and CDR2: MNHEY, SVGAGI. J gave up 0 bases and V 5 bases, and 3 bases lay outside the gene matches. CDR3 in amino acids: CASSGTAMNTEAFF. DNA of the CDR3: TGTGCCAGCAGTGGGACAGCCATGAACACTGAAGCTTTCTTT.

The genes are TRBV4-1 and TRBJ2-7; 10 bases match TRBD2. Per germline, CDR1 MGHRA and CDR2 YSYEKL. CDR3 length: 19 amino acids. V lost 0 bases to trimming and J lost 1 base; unmatched junction nucleotides: 12. For the CDR3, the DNA is TGCGCCAGCAGCCAAGATCGGGAACTCAGCGGGAGGGCTTCCTACGAGCAGTACTTC. It translates to CASSQDRELSGRASYEQYF.

This sequence joins TRBV6-1 and TRBJ2-2; TRBD2 matches 7 bases. The CDR3 length is 13 residues. The V gene's germline CDR1 is MNHNS and CDR2 SASEGT. The junction had 5 bases not matched to a gene; V was cut back by 6 bases and J by 7 bases. CDR3 amino acids: CASSGGSLGELFF. CDR3 DNA sequence: TGTGCCAGCAGCGGGGGGTCACTCGGGGAGCTGTTTTTT.

The chain has TRBV6-5 and TRBJ2-7; TRBD1 is a possible D gene (6 bases). This CDR3 spans 15 amino acids. The V gene lost 4 bases and the J gene lost 2 bases, with 15 bases spanning the gap. CDR1 is MNHEY and CDR2 is SVGAGI in the germline V gene. This CDR3 reads CASSFDRNPTYEQYF. DNA of the CDR3: TGTGCCAGCAGTTTCGACAGGAACCCTACCTACGAGCAGTACTTC.

This clone was seen more than once but under ten times. The chain joins TRBV6-5 to TRBJ2-7; 10 bases match TRBD1. Germline CDR1 MNHEY, CDR2 SVGAGI. The CDR3 totals 15 residues. Germline trimming cut 2 bases from V and 2 bases from J; bases unmatched to any gene: 3. As DNA, the CDR3 is TGTGCCAGCAGTTACGAGGGACAGGGGACCTACGAGCAGTACTTC. This codes for CASSYEGQGTYEQYF.